This record concerns one TCR beta chain sequence. As yet, its antigen is unknown. This sample is drawn from a study of T and B cells in COVID-19 patients. Study overall: Comorbidities linked to unfavorable COVID-19 outcome were present in about 90% of the 20 active-infection patients. General observations from the study: Clonality of TRB repertoires was high in active COVID-19; recovery brought above-healthy diversity and richness.

Multiplex PCR with BIOMED2 TRB-A/B primer pools amplified TRB rearrangements. One entry per CDR3 protein results from TCRdb running MiXCR on the multiplex PCR reads. The repertoire has 7,700 or so distinct CDR3 sequences, approximately 30% of them found once; the top ten carry 17%. TRB was amplified from around 250-500 ng of blood genomic DNA. The V and J ends lost 1 base and 3 bases, in that order; junction bases with no gene match: 3. Looked up from germline, CDR1 is SGHVS and CDR2 is FNYEAQ. The CDR3 runs to 15 residues. The chain carries TRBV7-6 and TRBJ1-2, with 9 bases matching TRBD1. The sequenced sample was blood. This sequence originates from a human donor with active COVID-19. The CDR3 nucleotides are TGTGCCAGCAGCTTAGAGACAGGGGGGCACTATGGCTACACCTTC. It specifies CASSLETGGHYGYTF.